The rows below give T cell receptor beta chains drawn from one sample of a study of graft-versus-host responses after intestinal transplantation. Measured with immunoSEQ multiplex PCR; TCRdb has only the in-frame clones, and not every one. The data show around 13,000 clones, 35% to 45% seen once. Sequencing was performed on alloreactive CD4+ T cells from a mixed lymphocyte reaction culture, taken before intestinal transplant. These receptors originate from a human patient who received an intestinal transplant. Both conserved end residues are part of each CDR3. The D gene is left open where the match is weak. Some rows have no size entry. The others give once, few or many, or a class for an expanded clone.

D gene | J gene | V gene | clone size | CDR3 protein | CDR3 DNA
- | TRBJ2-7 | TRBV30 | - | CAWSPSSYEQYF | TGTGCCTGGAGTCCGAGCTCCTACGAGCAGTACTTC
- | TRBJ1-3 | TRBV7-9 | - | CASSLAMSSSGNTIYF | TGTGCCAGCAGCTTAGCGATGAGTAGCTCTGGAAACACCATATATTTT
- | TRBJ1-3 | TRBV7-2 | - | CASTHSGDGNTIYF | TGTGCCAGCACCCATAGCGGGGACGGAAACACCATATATTTT
- | TRBJ2-1 | TRBV7-9 | - | CASSSINSGEQFF | TGTGCCAGCAGCTCCATAAACAGCGGGGAGCAGTTCTTC
- | TRBJ1-2 | TRBV7-9 | medium-sized | CASSLAGGGYGYTF | TGTGCCAGCAGCTTAGCAGGCGGGGGCTATGGCTACACCTTC
- | TRBJ2-1 | TRBV11-3 | few | CASSLNRQDYNEQFF | TGTGCCAGCAGCTTAAATCGGCAGGACTACAATGAGCAGTTCTTC
- | TRBJ1-1 | TRBV18 | - | CASSQGFDTEAFF | TGTGCCAGCTCACAGGGGTTCGACACTGAAGCTTTCTTT
- | TRBJ1-1 | TRBV11-2 | few | CASSPFTEAFF | TGTGCCAGCAGCCCCTTTACTGAAGCTTTCTTT
- | TRBJ2-5 | TRBV10-3 | few | CAIGVLGTQYF | TGTGCCATCGGGGTACTAGGGACCCAGTACTTC
TRBD1 | TRBJ2-7 | TRBV6-6 | - | CASSYGQVYEQYF | TGTGCCAGCAGTTACGGACAGGTCTACGAGCAGTACTTC
- | TRBJ2-7 | TRBV5-6 | - | CASSFRGTSSYEQYF | TGTGCCAGCAGCTTCCGCGGGACGAGCTCCTACGAGCAGTACTTC
- | TRBJ2-1 | TRBV11-2 | - | CASSLVAAFYNEQFF | TGTGCCAGCAGCTTAGTAGCGGCATTTTACAATGAGCAGTTCTTC
- | TRBJ1-2 | TRBV6-6 | - | CASFSVAVYGYTF | TGTGCCAGCTTTAGCGTAGCTGTCTATGGCTACACCTTC
TRBD1 | TRBJ1-2 | TRBV25-1 | - | CASSEFGTGSNGYTF | TGTGCCAGCAGTGAATTTGGGACAGGGAGTAATGGCTACACCTTC
- | TRBJ1-2 | TRBV6-1 | few | CASSEVRQGGGYTF | TGTGCCAGCAGTGAAGTACGGCAGGGTGGCGGCTACACCTTC
TRBD1 | TRBJ1-2 | TRBV10-3 | few | CAISDGTGGGYTF | TGTGCCATCAGTGATGGGACAGGGGGTGGCTACACCTTC
TRBD1 | TRBJ1-4 | TRBV29-1 | few | CSVLPRDRVWGANEKLFF | TGCAGCGTCCTCCCCCGGGACAGGGTCTGGGGGGCTAATGAAAAACTGTTTTTT
- | TRBJ2-3 | TRBV5-1 | - | CASSRLTDTQYF | TGCGCCAGCAGCCGTCTCACAGATACGCAGTATTTT
- | TRBJ1-1 | TRBV7-2 | - | CASSLVSGGNTEAFF | TGTGCCAGCAGCTTAGTTTCCGGGGGGAACACTGAAGCTTTCTTT
TRBD1 | TRBJ1-2 | TRBV6-6 | few | CASSYSTGALYGYTF | TGTGCCAGCAGTTACTCGACAGGGGCTCTCTATGGCTACACCTTC
- | TRBJ1-3 | TRBV5-6 | medium-sized | CASSLSQGFGNTIYF | TGTGCCAGCAGCTTGTCTCAGGGATTTGGAAACACCATATATTTT
- | TRBJ2-7 | TRBV27 | few | CASSQGYEQYF | TGTGCCAGCAGCCAGGGTTACGAGCAGTACTTC
TRBD2 | TRBJ2-3 | TRBV7-9 | few | CASSLQTSGGARDDTQYF | TGTGCCAGCAGCTTACAAACTAGCGGGGGGGCAAGGGACGATACGCAGTATTTT
TRBD1 | TRBJ2-1 | TRBV4-2 | - | CASSRGTGLKGNEQFF | TGTGCCAGCAGCCGCGGGACAGGACTAAAGGGGAATGAGCAGTTCTTC
- | TRBJ2-1 | TRBV6-5 | medium-sized | CASSYRSSSYNEQFF | TGTGCCAGCAGTTACCGGTCGAGCTCCTACAATGAGCAGTTCTTC
- | TRBJ2-1 | TRBV7-2 | - | CASSLAPSSYNEQFF | TGTGCCAGCAGCTTAGCCCCGAGCTCCTACAATGAGCAGTTCTTC
TRBD1 | TRBJ1-2 | TRBV7-2 | - | CASSSQGQGASGYTF | TGTGCCAGCAGCTCACAAGGACAGGGGGCCTCTGGCTACACCTTC
- | TRBJ1-4 | TRBV18 | few | CASSPIPTTNEKLFF | TGTGCCAGCTCGCCTATTCCGACAACTAATGAAAAACTGTTTTTT
TRBD1 | TRBJ1-4 | TRBV6-5 | - | CASSYLAGTANEKLFF | TGTGCCAGCAGTTACCTCGCCGGGACAGCAAATGAAAAACTGTTTTTT
- | TRBJ2-1 | TRBV5-1 | once | CASSAERPGVTYNEQFF | TGCGCCAGCAGCGCAGAGCGTCCGGGGGTGACTTACAATGAGCAGTTCTTC
TRBD2 | TRBJ2-7 | TRBV6-5 | few | CASRVSGASSYEQYF | TGTGCCAGCAGGGTTAGCGGGGCCAGCTCCTACGAGCAGTACTTC
TRBD1 | TRBJ2-7 | TRBV19 | - | CASSKGRTGVLSYEQYF | TGTGCCAGTAGTAAGGGGCGGACAGGGGTCCTCTCCTACGAGCAGTACTTC
- | TRBJ2-7 | TRBV25-1 | few | CASSRAGAYEQYF | TGTGCCAGCAGTCGGGCAGGGGCCTACGAGCAGTACTTC
TRBD1 | TRBJ2-5 | TRBV5-6 | - | CASSWDRGVVQETQYF | TGTGCCAGCAGCTGGGACAGGGGGGTGGTCCAAGAGACCCAGTACTTC
- | TRBJ2-7 | TRBV5-1 | - | CASSSGVSTTQYF | TGCGCCAGCAGCTCCGGGGTATCTACGACGCAGTACTTC
- | TRBJ2-5 | TRBV27 | - | CASSFLYQETQYF | TGTGCCAGCAGTTTCTTGTACCAAGAGACCCAGTACTTC
TRBD2 | TRBJ2-7 | TRBV6-5 | - | CASSLLAGAYYEQYF | TGTGCCAGCAGCCTACTAGCGGGGGCGTACTACGAGCAGTACTTC
- | TRBJ1-2 | TRBV19 | - | CASSHLPAGGYTF | TGTGCCAGTAGTCACCTACCTGCGGGCGGCTACACCTTC
- | TRBJ2-7 | TRBV7-6 | few | CASSPLGSAREQYF | TGTGCCAGCAGCCCCCTCGGGAGTGCCCGCGAGCAGTACTTC
- | TRBJ2-2 | TRBV7-2 | - | CASSFSNTGELFF | TGTGCCAGCAGCTTTTCAAACACCGGGGAGCTGTTTTTT
TRBD1 | TRBJ2-7 | TRBV14 | - | CASSRWGQGNEQYF | TGTGCCAGCAGCCGCTGGGGACAGGGAAACGAGCAGTACTTC
- | TRBJ1-3 | TRBV7-2 | - | CASSLVPGNSGNTIYF | TGTGCCAGCAGCTTAGTTCCAGGGAACTCTGGAAACACCATATATTTT
- | TRBJ2-7 | TRBV2 | - | CASSGGGPYEQYF | TGTGCCAGCAGTGGGGGCGGACCCTACGAGCAGTACTTC
- | TRBJ1-1 | TRBV4-2 | - | CASSHRAQRNTEAFF | TGTGCCAGCAGCCACAGGGCCCAGAGGAACACTGAAGCTTTCTTT
- | TRBJ1-6 | TRBV7-5 | medium-sized | CARSFGRGPSPLHF | TGTGCCAGAAGCTTTGGCAGGGGGCCTTCACCCCTCCACTTT
- | TRBJ1-2 | TRBV7-2 | - | CASSLGPGYGYTF | TGTGCCAGCAGCTTAGGACCGGGCTATGGCTACACCTTC
- | TRBJ2-5 | TRBV30 | - | CAWSQGKNVETQYF | TGTGCCTGGAGCCAGGGGAAAAACGTGGAGACCCAGTACTTC